This T cell receptor beta chain derives from a study of CD8 T cells in Susac syndrome. The CDR3 is made up of 14 amino acids. After removal of 7 bases from V and 4 bases from J, the junction contained 6 bases not matched to a gene. The germline V gene encodes CDR1 SGHTA and CDR2 FQGNSA. RNA totalling roughly 0.45 to 1 ug underwent reverse transcription with random hexamers. Amplification of TCR beta CDR3 across 54 Vbeta and 13 Jbeta was performed with immunoSEQ multiplex PCR. Using its own MiXCR run on the immunoSEQ multiplex PCR reads, TCRdb lists one record per CDR3 protein. The data show 200,000 to 250,000 distinct CDR3 sequences, around 93% seen once. Sequencing of TCR beta covered CD8+ and CD4+ T cells obtained from blood.

Sequencing was done on a sample of CD4+ T cells from PBMCs. The chain employs TRBV7-2 and TRBJ2-2, with 7 bases aligning to TRBD1. This receptor was taken from a human donor with multiple sclerosis. The CDR3 bases are TGTGCCAGCAACCGGGACAGCGTCACCGGGGAGCTGTTTTTT. Amino acid sequence: CASNRDSVTGELFF. Using reference TRBV7-2 and TRBJ2-2 for the parts outside the CDR3, the full variable domain is GAGVSQSPSNKVTEKGKDVELRCDPISGHTALYWYRQSLGQGLEFLIYFQGNSAPDKSGLPSDRFSAERTGGSVSTLTIQRTQQEDSAVYLCASNRDSVTGELFFGEGSRLTVL.